These T cell receptor beta chains were read from a single sample in a study of neurological immune-mediated disorders. One entry per CDR3 protein results from TCRdb running MiXCR on the 5' RACE reads. The sample lists about 50,000 distinct CDR3 sequences, 16% occurring once. Sequencing was done on a sample of PBMCs. The receptors were gathered from a man in his fifties or sixties in good health. The CDR3 runs from the conserved cysteine through the conserved F or W. A D gene is named only where the DNA matches it firmly. Rows may omit the clone size; those that give it use once, few, many or a size class.

d_call: TRBD1; j_call: TRBJ2-5; v_call: TRBV28; clone_size: many; cdr3_aa: CASSGTGATQETQYF; cdr3_nt: TGTGCCAGCAGTGGGACAGGGGCGACACAAGAGACCCAGTACTTC
d_call: -; j_call: TRBJ2-2; v_call: TRBV6-2/TRBV6-3; clone_size: many; cdr3_aa: CASSPPGRGELFF; cdr3_nt: TGTGCCAGCAGTCCCCCTGGACGTGGGGAGCTGTTTTTT
d_call: -; j_call: TRBJ2-1; v_call: TRBV6-2/TRBV6-3; clone_size: once; cdr3_aa: CASSWGAHNEQFF; cdr3_nt: TGTGCCAGCAGTTGGGGGGCTCACAATGAGCAGTTCTTC
d_call: -; j_call: TRBJ1-6; v_call: TRBV20-1; clone_size: many; cdr3_aa: CSARGDPNSPLHF; cdr3_nt: TGCAGTGCTAGAGGCGACCCCAATTCACCCCTCCACTTT
d_call: -; j_call: TRBJ2-1; v_call: TRBV2; clone_size: -; cdr3_aa: CASSEGGQQFF; cdr3_nt: TGTGCCAGCAGTGAAGGGGGACAGCAGTTCTTC
d_call: -; j_call: TRBJ1-2; v_call: TRBV27; clone_size: many; cdr3_aa: CASSPFQGGGYTF; cdr3_nt: TGTGCCAGCAGCCCATTCCAGGGTGGCGGCTACACCTTC
d_call: -; j_call: TRBJ2-2; v_call: TRBV29-1; clone_size: many; cdr3_aa: CSVGQQTGELFF; cdr3_nt: TGCAGCGTTGGTCAGCAAACCGGGGAGCTGTTTTTT
d_call: TRBD1; j_call: TRBJ1-1; v_call: TRBV5-6; clone_size: many; cdr3_aa: CASSFLTGRTEAFF; cdr3_nt: TGTGCCAGCAGCTTTTTGACAGGGAGGACTGAAGCTTTCTTT
d_call: -; j_call: TRBJ1-1; v_call: TRBV21-1; clone_size: many; cdr3_aa: CAPAPAGAFF; cdr3_nt: TGTGCCCCCGCTCCCGCGGGAGCTTTCTTT
d_call: -; j_call: TRBJ2-7; v_call: TRBV7-2; clone_size: -; cdr3_aa: CASSPRGGDVEYF; cdr3_nt: TGTGCCAGCAGCCCCAGGGGGGGAGACGTGGAGTACTTC
d_call: TRBD2; j_call: TRBJ2-1; v_call: TRBV5-1; clone_size: many; cdr3_aa: CASSFLAGANEQFF; cdr3_nt: TGCGCCAGCAGCTTCCTAGCGGGAGCAAATGAGCAGTTCTTC
d_call: -; j_call: TRBJ2-5; v_call: TRBV7-9; clone_size: many; cdr3_aa: CASSPPTSHSETQYF; cdr3_nt: TGTGCCAGCAGCCCTCCAACTTCCCACTCGGAGACCCAGTACTTC
d_call: -; j_call: TRBJ1-1; v_call: TRBV9; clone_size: many; cdr3_aa: CASSVTWGTEAFF; cdr3_nt: TGTGCCAGCAGCGTAACTTGGGGCACTGAAGCTTTCTTT
d_call: -; j_call: TRBJ1-2; v_call: TRBV25-1; clone_size: many; cdr3_aa: CASSPPGTVGGYTF; cdr3_nt: TGTGCCAGCAGTCCCCCGGGGACCGTGGGCGGCTACACCTTC
d_call: TRBD1; j_call: TRBJ1-2; v_call: TRBV16; clone_size: many; cdr3_aa: CASSQGQGDGYTF; cdr3_nt: TGTGCCAGCAGCCAAGGACAGGGAGACGGCTACACCTTC
d_call: TRBD2; j_call: TRBJ2-1; v_call: TRBV5-1; clone_size: many; cdr3_aa: CASRPSTAGAAIEQFF; cdr3_nt: TGCGCCAGCAGGCCCTCGACGGCGGGAGCGGCGATTGAGCAGTTCTTC
d_call: TRBD2; j_call: TRBJ2-7; v_call: TRBV20-1; clone_size: many; cdr3_aa: CSACRLASGRVDEQYF; cdr3_nt: TGCAGTGCTTGTCGTCTGGCTAGCGGGAGAGTAGACGAGCAGTACTTC